Listed here are 24 T cell receptor beta chains from one sample, sequenced in a study of blood T cell repertoires in COVID-19. Method: immunoSEQ multiplex PCR; TCRdb's copy keeps in-frame clones and lacks some. The data contain about 420,000 clones, 80% to 90% of them singletons. Sequencing input: peripheral blood. The origin of the receptors is a man younger than 35 with COVID-19, enrolled during active disease.

The rearrangement uses TRBV6-5 and TRBJ1-4, with a tentative D call TRBD1 (6 bases). The CDR3 runs to 14 residues. Between the trimmed V and J ends, which lost 8 bases and 8 bases, there was a span of 18 bases. The germline V gene encodes CDR1 MNHEY and CDR2 SVGAGI. The CDR3 loop reads CASRREGVREKLFF. For the CDR3, the DNA is TGTGCCAGCCGAAGGGAGGGGGTGAGGGAAAAACTGTTTTTT.

The chain combines TRBV10-3 with TRBJ2-1, with unresolved D. CDR3 length: 16 residues. Looked up from germline, CDR1 is ENHRY and CDR2 is SYGVKD. V was shortened by 2 bases and J by 5 bases, with 16 bases between the two germline ends. Written as DNA, the CDR3 is TGTGCCATCAGTGAGCCGTCAAAGACAAGAGACAATGAGCAGTTCTTC. Protein: CAISEPSKTRDNEQFF.

The rearrangement links TRBV9 to TRBJ1-2, with D uncertain. The germline CDR1 and CDR2 sequences are SGDLS and YYNGEE. The CDR3 is made up of 13 amino acids. Trimming cost V 0 bases and J 2 bases, with 5 bases left between them. CDR3 residues: CASSVAANYGYTF. The DNA of the CDR3 is TGTGCCAGCAGCGTAGCAGCGAACTATGGCTACACCTTC.

The chain links TRBV4-1 to TRBJ2-5; no definite D call. Germline V gene sequence: CDR1 MGHRA, CDR2 YSYEKL. This CDR3 has 14 amino acids. The ends were cut back, 4 bases at V and 5 bases at J, with 14 bases in the middle. The CDR3 spells CASSPGTVQETQYF. The CDR3 DNA is TGCGCCAGCAGCCCAGGAACAGTACAGGAGACCCAGTACTTC.

V and J are TRBV6-4 and TRBJ1-2; D unresolved. CDR3 length equals 16 residues. Germline V gives CDR1 MRHNA, CDR2 SNTAGT. Trimming stripped 2 bases from V and 4 bases from J, with 17 bases between. The CDR3 sequence is CASSDRSPPGGYGYTF. CDR3 nucleotide sequence: TGTGCCAGCAGTGACCGTTCACCCCCCGGCGGCTATGGCTACACCTTC.

The chain uses TRBV11-3 and TRBJ2-4, with D perhaps matching TRBD1 (6 bases). V gave up 2 bases and J gave up 5 bases, with 13 bases separating them. Germline CDR1 reads SGHNT; CDR2 reads YENEEA. This CDR3 has 15 residues. The CDR3 DNA sequence: TGTGCCAGCAGCTTATGGTGGGGGCCAGAAAACATTCAGTACTTC. Its translation is CASSLWWGPENIQYF.

J is TRBJ2-3 and V is TRBV19, with D possibly being TRBD2 (6 bases). Germline CDR1 reads LNHDA; CDR2 reads SQIVND (reference sequence). Trimming cost V 4 bases and J 9 bases, with 20 bases left between them. The CDR3 loop spans 15 amino acids. CDR3 DNA sequence: TGTGCCAGTAGTACCCCGGGACTCTCAAGCAGGACGCAGTATTTT. Translating gives CASSTPGLSSRTQYF. The variable domain in full, completed from reference TRBV19 and TRBJ2-3, reads DGGITQSPKYLFRKEGQNVTLSCEQNLNHDAMYWYRQDPGQGLRLIYYSQIVNDFQKGDIAEGYSVSREKKESFPLTVTSAQKNPTAFYLCASSTPGLSSRTQYFGPGTRLTVL.

Note on this clone: This may stem from a read error, because a much larger clone lies one nucleotide away. The chain couples TRBV7-9 to TRBJ2-7, with TRBD1 as a possible D gene (6 bases). The germline CDR1 and CDR2 sequences are SEHNR and FQNEAQ (reference sequence). The CDR3 length is 11 residues. Deletions cut 8 bases from V and 3 bases from J, with 8 bases between. CDR3 region: CASEDSYEQYF. In DNA, the CDR3 is TGTGCCAGCGAGGACAGCTACGAGCAGTACTTC.

This clone was detected only a few times. The CDR3 region is CASSESYRNMKNEQFF. DNA of the CDR3: TGCGCCAGCAGTGAGTCGTACAGAAATATGAAGAATGAGCAGTTCTTC. J is TRBJ2-1 and V is TRBV10-1; no clear D. This CDR3 spans 16 amino acids. The germline gives CDR1 WNHNN, CDR2 SYGVQD (reference sequence). Trimming took off 0 bases at V and 7 bases at J, with 16 bases between the two ends.

The chain combines TRBV30 with TRBJ1-4; D gene ambiguous. The CDR3 is 15 amino acids. Trimming pared 3 bases from V and 5 bases from J, leaving 16 bases between. Germline CDR1 and CDR2: GTSNPN and SVGIG (reference sequence). CDR3 nucleotides: TGTGCCTGGAGCATAAGCGGGGTAGGAAATGAAAAACTGTTTTTT. It specifies CAWSISGVGNEKLFF.

The rearrangement uses TRBV7-6 and TRBJ2-2; D is undetermined. The V gene's germline CDR1 is SGHVS and CDR2 FNYEAQ. The CDR3 is 15 amino acids. The ends were cut back, 0 bases at V and 2 bases at J, with 7 bases in the middle. The CDR3 loop reads CASSLAPLNTGELFF. CDR3 bases: TGTGCCAGCAGCTTAGCGCCTCTAAACACCGGGGAGCTGTTTTTT.

Comment on this clone: Additional DNA sequences in this sample encode the identical CDR3. The V gene is TRBV18, the J gene TRBJ1-6; 9 nucleotides match TRBD1. After removal of 6 bases from V and 7 bases from J, the junction contained 4 bases not matched to a gene. From germline, CDR1 is KGHSH and CDR2 LQKENI. There are 14 residues in the CDR3. CDR3 protein: CASSPDRGNSPLHF. CDR3 nucleotide sequence: TGTGCCAGCTCTCCGGACAGGGGAAATTCACCCCTCCACTTT.

The genes are TRBV6-5 and TRBJ2-7, with 10 bases identical to TRBD2. Germline CDR1 MNHEY, CDR2 SVGAGI. The junction had 7 bases not matched to a gene; V was cut back by 1 base and J by 7 bases. The CDR3 is 15 residues long. The CDR3 reads CASSYWASGSFEQYF. The CDR3 nucleotides read TGTGCCAGCAGTTACTGGGCTAGCGGGAGTTTTGAGCAGTACTTC.

This chain joins TRBV2 and TRBJ2-6, with 7 bases lining up with TRBD1. This CDR3 spans 17 amino acids. CDR1 is SNHLY, CDR2 FYNNEI, per germline. V gave up 6 bases and J gave up 0 bases; unmatched junction bases: 8. The CDR3, as DNA: TGTGCCAGCAGGAGAGCGACAGGGAACTCTGGGGCCAACGTCCTGACTTTC. Encoded protein: CASRRATGNSGANVLTF.

The chain recombines TRBV5-1 with TRBJ2-1; D perhaps matches TRBD2 (6 bases). CDR3 length: 16 amino acids. Deletions cut 1 base from V and 5 bases from J, with 16 bases between. Germline-derived CDR1 and CDR2 are SGHRS and YFSETQ. The CDR3: CASSLLRFSSDNEQFF. In nucleotides, the CDR3 is TGCGCCAGCAGCTTGTTACGCTTTTCTAGCGACAATGAGCAGTTCTTC. Based on the CDR3 plus reference TRBV5-1 and TRBJ2-1, the full variable domain is KAGVTQTPRYLIKTRGQQVTLSCSPISGHRSVSWYQQTPGQGLQFLFEYFSETQRNKGNFPGRFSGRQFSNSRSEMNVSTLELGDSALYLCASSLLRFSSDNEQFFGPGTRLTVL.

The genes are TRBV24-1 and TRBJ2-3, with D possibly matching TRBD1 (6 bases). From germline, CDR1 is KGHDR and CDR2 SFDVKD. The CDR3 has 16 amino acids. The ends were cut back, 4 bases at V and 5 bases at J, with 18 bases in the middle. CDR3 in amino acids: CATSDRNPGTLDTQYF. Written as DNA, the CDR3 is TGTGCCACCAGTGACCGCAATCCCGGGACACTAGATACGCAGTATTTT.

CDR3 sequence reads: CATSRGGQWSNEQFF. CDR3 sequence (DNA): TGTGCCACCAGCAGAGGGGGACAATGGTCCAATGAGCAGTTCTTC. The J gene is TRBJ2-1, the V gene TRBV15; D is perhaps TRBD1 (6 bases). Germline CDR1 and CDR2: LNHNV and YYDKDF (reference sequence). CDR3 length equals 15 residues. Trimming left V 1 base short and J 6 bases short, with 13 bases between.

This clone was picked up a small number of times. The chain recombines TRBV24-1 with TRBJ1-1, with 8 bases aligning to TRBD1. The V and J ends lost 3 bases and 1 base, in that order; junction bases with no gene match: 0. The CDR3 has 14 amino acids. Germline V gene sequence: CDR1 KGHDR, CDR2 SFDVKD. The CDR3 bases are TGTGCCACCAGTGATGGACAGGGGAACACTGAAGCTTTCTTT. It is translated as CATSDGQGNTEAFF.

Note on this clone: Different DNA sequences within this sample yield the same CDR3. The chain recombines TRBV4-1 with TRBJ2-7, with D tentatively TRBD1 (6 bases). CDR1 and CDR2 from the germline V gene are MGHRA and YSYEKL. V lost 1 base and J 3 bases, leaving 10 bases between the germline ends. The CDR3 sequence is 14 residues long. The CDR3 bases are TGCGCCAGCAGCCAAGTCCGGGACAACTACGAGCAGTACTTC. It is translated as CASSQVRDNYEQYF.

The CDR3 region has the DNA TGTGCCAGCAGCTCCTACAGGGGCCGCAATGAGCAGTTCTTC. Amino acid sequence: CASSSYRGRNEQFF. The chain uses TRBV3-1 (or the pseudogene TRBV3-2) and TRBJ2-1; TRBD1 matches 7 bases. The CDR3 totals 14 residues. The ends lost 5 bases at V and 6 bases at J; junction bases unmatched: 7. Germline V gives CDR1 LGHDT, CDR2 YNNKEL (reference sequence).

The chain recombines TRBV11-2 with TRBJ2-1; D might be TRBD1 (6 bases). Trimming pared 1 base from V and 4 bases from J, leaving 11 bases between. In germline, CDR1 is SGHAT, CDR2 FQNNGV. This CDR3 is built from 15 residues. The CDR3 is CASSLGGGRYNEQFF. The CDR3 DNA follows: TGTGCCAGCAGCTTAGGTGGGGGCCGATACAATGAGCAGTTCTTC.

V usage is TRBV11-2 and J usage is TRBJ1-5, with 7 bases that match TRBD1. Germline loops: CDR1 SGHAT, CDR2 FQNNGV. The CDR3 length is 15 residues. Unmatched junction bases numbered 8, after V lost 4 bases and J lost 5 bases. DNA of the CDR3: TGTGCCAGCAGCTCCGGACAGGACGAGGATCAGCCCCAGCATTTT. Translating it yields CASSSGQDEDQPQHF.

J is TRBJ2-3 and V is TRBV19, with D perhaps matching TRBD1 (6 bases). CDR1 is LNHDA and CDR2 is SQIVND in the germline V gene (reference sequence). Trimming removed 1 base from V and 6 bases from J, with 14 bases in between. This CDR3 comprises 15 residues. CDR3 loop: CASSIGGGNADTQYF. The CDR3 DNA follows: TGTGCCAGTAGTATAGGAGGGGGTAATGCGGATACGCAGTATTTT.

The chain uses TRBV9 and TRBJ2-5; D may be TRBD2 (6 bases). The CDR3 length is 15 residues. The germline gives CDR1 SGDLS, CDR2 YYNGEE. V was clipped by 4 bases and J by 5 bases, with 18 bases between them. This chain's CDR3 is CASSPRPLAGETQYF. The CDR3 DNA reads as TGTGCCAGCAGCCCTCGGCCGCTGGCGGGGGAGACCCAGTACTTC.